Presented here are 12 T cell receptor beta chains from one specimen sequenced in a study of T cell responses to AZD1222 COVID-19 vaccine. The table came from immunoSEQ multiplex PCR; TCRdb's copy has only in-frame clones and leaves some out. The sample holds around 140,000 clones; 93% are singletons and the top ten take 4.5% to 6%. The material sequenced was peripheral blood, taken on day 0 of AZD1222 vaccination. These receptors originate from an adult in good health.

V is TRBV28 and J is TRBJ2-7; D is unclear. Trimming removed 1 base at V and 5 bases at J, with 6 bases between. CDR3 size: 12 residues. The germline CDR1 and CDR2 sequences are MDHEN and SYDVKM. This CDR3 is CASSLFQDEQYF. The DNA of the CDR3 is TGTGCCAGCAGTTTATTCCAGGACGAGCAGTACTTC.

The CDR3 DNA follows: TGCAGCGTTGAGGACAGCAATGAAAAACTGTTTTTT. Protein: CSVEDSNEKLFF. The V call is TRBV29-1, the J call TRBJ1-4; TRBD1 is a possible D gene (6 bases). Between the trimmed V and J ends, which lost 3 bases and 5 bases, there was a span of 7 bases. The CDR3 sequence is 12 residues long. CDR1 and CDR2 (germline): SQVTM, ANQGSEA.

The CDR3, as DNA: TGTGCCAGCTCACTCGGACAGCCGAGCTCTGGAAACACCATATATTTT. It specifies CASSLGQPSSGNTIYF. V gene TRBV18 combines with J gene TRBJ1-3; possible D gene TRBD1, 6 bases. Trimming shortened V by 4 bases and J by 0 bases, and 13 bases separated the two germline ends. This CDR3 contains 16 residues. Per germline, CDR1 KGHSH and CDR2 LQKENI. Using reference TRBV18 and TRBJ1-3 for the parts outside the CDR3, the full variable domain is NAGVMQNPRHLVRRRGQEARLRCSPMKGHSHVYWYRQLPEEGLKFMVYLQKENIIDESGMPKERFSAEFPKEGPSILRIQQVVRGDSAAYFCASSLGQPSSGNTIYFGEGSWLTVV.

This clone was observed a single time. The chain employs TRBV30 and TRBJ1-5, with D uncertain. CDR1 is GTSNPN, CDR2 SVGIG, per germline (reference sequence). The V end lost 0 bases, the J end lost 0 bases, and 6 bases lay between the germline ends. The CDR3 has 14 residues. CDR3: CAWSVGISNQPQHF. The CDR3, as DNA: TGTGCCTGGAGTGTGGGCATTAGCAATCAGCCCCAGCATTTT.

The rearrangement uses TRBV2 and TRBJ2-7; the D gene is possibly TRBD1 (5 bases). Germline CDR1 reads SNHLY; CDR2 reads FYNNEI. The V gene lost 7 bases and the J gene lost 6 bases, with 19 bases spanning the gap. The CDR3 spans 14 residues. The CDR3 spells CASMGQGGQLEQYF. CDR3 nucleotide sequence: TGTGCCAGCATGGGCCAGGGCGGACAACTCGAGCAGTACTTC.

The genes are TRBV5-1 and TRBJ1-4, with 9 bases identical to TRBD1. Germline V gene sequence: CDR1 SGHRS, CDR2 YFSETQ. V lost 1 base, J lost 8 bases, and 6 bases stayed unmatched. This CDR3 has 15 amino acids. CDR3 loop: CASSLPDRGEEKLFF. CDR3 nucleotides: TGCGCCAGCAGCTTGCCCGACAGGGGGGAAGAAAAACTGTTTTTT.

The chain recombines TRBV7-9 with TRBJ2-3; 11 bases fit TRBD2. V dropped 3 bases and J dropped 7; count of bases not matched to a gene: 3. Germline-derived CDR1 and CDR2 are SEHNR and FQNEAQ (reference sequence). The CDR3 extends over 14 amino acids. The chain's CDR3 is CASSFVAGGYTQYF. Written as DNA, the CDR3 is TGTGCCAGCAGCTTCGTAGCGGGAGGGTATACGCAGTATTTT.

This clone was observed a single time. In DNA form, the CDR3 reads TGTGCCAGCAGCTTGAGGAGGGCTGGTGCTTTCTTT. Its protein product is CASSLRRAGAFF. The chain uses TRBV5-6 and TRBJ1-1; D unresolved. The ends were cut back, 1 base at V and 11 bases at J, with 12 bases in the middle. The CDR3 covers 12 residues. In germline, CDR1 is SGHDT, CDR2 YYEEEE.

V and J are TRBV6-5 and TRBJ1-2; D remains ambiguous. V was cut by 6 bases and J by 5 bases, with 10 bases left in between. This CDR3 is 12 amino acids long. Germline values: CDR1 MNHEY, CDR2 SVGAGI. CDR3 DNA sequence: TGTGCCAGCAGGGAGAATTCTTATGGCTACACCTTC. Amino acids: CASRENSYGYTF.

J is TRBJ2-7 and V is TRBV14; D is uncertain. Trimming shortened V by 1 base and J by 3 bases, and 4 bases separated the two germline ends. Germline values: CDR1 SGHDN, CDR2 FVKESK. The CDR3 covers 12 residues. The CDR3 region is CASSQGGYEQYF. The DNA of the CDR3 is TGTGCCAGCAGCCAAGGGGGCTACGAGCAGTACTTC.

The rearrangement joins TRBV5-5 to TRBJ2-5; no clear D gene. This CDR3 spans 13 amino acids. CDR1 and CDR2 (germline): SGHKS, YYEKEE (reference sequence). The germline V and J ends were trimmed by 0 bases and 5 bases, with 8 bases remaining between them. In nucleotides, the CDR3 is TGTGCCAGCAGCTTGGGTTCTTTGGAGACCCAGTACTTC. Translation gives CASSLGSLETQYF. Using reference TRBV5-5 and TRBJ2-5 for the parts outside the CDR3, the full variable domain is DAGVTQSPTHLIKTRGQQVTLRCSPISGHKSVSWYQQVLGQGPQFIFQYYEKEERGRGNFPDRFSARQFPNYSSELNVNALLLGDSALYLCASSLGSLETQYFGPGTRLLVL.

The rearrangement links TRBV28 to TRBJ2-7, with a possible D match to TRBD2 (6 bases). This CDR3 contains 13 residues. Germline CDR1 and CDR2: MDHEN and SYDVKM. Deletions cut 4 bases from V and 7 bases from J, with 14 bases between. Here the CDR3 DNA reads TGTGCCAGCAGTTCGCCGGGAGTACGAGAGCAGTACTTC. Encoded protein: CASSSPGVREQYF. The full variable domain, with the rest looked up from reference TRBV28 and TRBJ2-7, is DVKVTQSSRYLVKRTGEKVFLECVQDMDHENMFWYRQDPGLGLRLIYFSYDVKMKEKGDIPEGYSVSREKKERFSLILESASTNQTSMYLCASSSPGVREQYFGPGTRLTVT.